This is a list of T cell receptor beta chains from one sample in a study of blood T cell repertoires in COVID-19. Assay: immunoSEQ multiplex PCR; the TCRdb copy retains only in-frame clones and omits some. The sample lists roughly 200,000 clones, around 79% occurring once. Sequencing used peripheral blood. These receptors were obtained from a woman aged 40 to 49 with COVID-19, enrolled during active disease. Both conserved end residues are part of each CDR3. D genes are given only for firm matches. Clone sizes are given selectively: once, few, many, or a class where the clone is expanded.

j_gene,v_gene,d_gene,abundance,CDR3nt,CDR3aa
TRBJ2-5,TRBV29-1,TRBD1,NA,TGCAGCGCGGGGGACAGGCCGCCGGGGACCCAGTACTTC,CSAGDRPPGTQYF
TRBJ1-2,TRBV2,TRBD1,NA,TGTGCCAGCAGTCCCGACAGGGAAGTAAGCTACACCTTC,CASSPDREVSYTF
TRBJ1-5,TRBV6-5,NA,NA,TGTGCCAGCAGTTACACGGGGAATGGTCAGCCCCAGCATTTT,CASSYTGNGQPQHF
TRBJ2-4,TRBV15,NA,NA,TGTGCCACCAGGATGGGGCAGTCGTATCGATTCGCCAAAAACATTCAGTACTTC,CATRMGQSYRFAKNIQYF
TRBJ1-3,TRBV7-6,NA,few,TGTGCCAGCAGCTTAGCCCCAAGCAGGTTAAACACCATATATTTT,CASSLAPSRLNTIYF
TRBJ1-5,TRBV6-2/TRBV6-3,NA,NA,TGTGCCAGCAGTTACTCTAACCCGGGGCAGCCCCAGCATTTT,CASSYSNPGQPQHF
TRBJ1-3,TRBV7-8,TRBD1,once,TGTGCCAGCAGCTCACAGGGGGGAGGAAACACCATATATTTT,CASSSQGGGNTIYF
TRBJ1-1,TRBV25-1,NA,once,TGTGCCAGCAGGGATCGAAACCTAGGAGCTTTCTTT,CASRDRNLGAFF
TRBJ2-1,TRBV2,TRBD2,NA,TGTGCCAGCAGTGAATCTAGCGGGAGGGCCTCGCGGAATGAGCAGTTCTTC,CASSESSGRASRNEQFF
TRBJ2-5,TRBV18,TRBD1,NA,TGTGCCAGCTCCCGGACAGGGGGACAAGAGACCCAGTACTTC,CASSRTGGQETQYF
TRBJ2-4,TRBV7-8,NA,once,TGTGCCAGCACCGACTTAGCCAAAAACATTCAGTACTTC,CASTDLAKNIQYF
TRBJ2-1,TRBV3-1/TRBV3-2,NA,NA,TGTGCCAGCAGCCGAAGGCTAGCGAACCACAATGAGCAGTTCTTC,CASSRRLANHNEQFF
TRBJ2-3,TRBV25-1,TRBD2,NA,TGTGCCAGCAGCTCAGCCGGGGGGAACGCAGATACGCAGTATTTT,CASSSAGGNADTQYF
TRBJ1-1,TRBV5-6,TRBD1,NA,TGTGCCAGCAGACTCCAACCGGGACAGCGTTCGCTACGGAGAACTGAAGCTTTCTTT,CASRLQPGQRSLRRTEAFF
TRBJ2-7,TRBV3-1/TRBV3-2,TRBD2,NA,TGTGCCAGCAGCCAAGATAGAGCGGGATTTGTCGAGCAGTACTTC,CASSQDRAGFVEQYF
TRBJ2-5,TRBV5-6,NA,NA,TGTGCCAGCAGCTTACCGGGGGGCGCAGAGACCCAGTACTTC,CASSLPGGAETQYF
TRBJ2-5,TRBV13,NA,NA,TGTGCCAGCAGCTTTTTTGGACTAGATGGGGGGCGGACCCAGTACTTC,CASSFFGLDGGRTQYF
TRBJ2-2,TRBV2,NA,NA,TGTGCCACCAAACCCAGGATTAACACCGGGGAGCTGTTTTTT,CATKPRINTGELFF
TRBJ2-4,TRBV6-1,TRBD1,NA,TGTGCCAGCAGTGAAAATACGGGGACAGTCCCATTAGACAAAAACATTCAGTACTTC,CASSENTGTVPLDKNIQYF
TRBJ2-5,TRBV4-1,TRBD1,NA,TGCGCCAGCAGCCAAGCCACAGGGGAAGGGACCCAGTACTTC,CASSQATGEGTQYF
TRBJ1-2,TRBV11-2,TRBD1,NA,TGTGCCAGCAGGACTCTATTGACAGGGCCTACTAACTATGGCTACACCTTC,CASRTLLTGPTNYGYTF
TRBJ1-3,TRBV4-1,TRBD1,NA,TGCGCCAGCAGCCTCCCCCTGACCCGGACAGGTTCTGGAAACACCATATATTTT,CASSLPLTRTGSGNTIYF
TRBJ1-4,TRBV6-5,NA,NA,TGTGCCAGCTCTAGGGGTGGGGTTTCCAGTGAAAAACTGTTTTTT,CASSRGGVSSEKLFF
TRBJ1-5,TRBV7-9,NA,NA,TGTGCCAGCAGCCTTATGGCGCGGGGAGGCTACAATCAGCCCCAGCATTTT,CASSLMARGGYNQPQHF
TRBJ2-7,TRBV11-2,NA,NA,TGTGCCAGCAGCATCAGCGGGTATAGCTCCTACGAGCAGTACTTC,CASSISGYSSYEQYF
TRBJ2-7,TRBV3-1/TRBV3-2,TRBD1,NA,TGTGCCAGCAGCCAAGATGGGACAGCCAGGGGGTACTTC,CASSQDGTARGYF
TRBJ1-2,TRBV2,TRBD1,NA,TGTGCCAGCAGGACAGGGGACAACTATGGCTACACCTTC,CASRTGDNYGYTF
TRBJ1-2,TRBV6-5,TRBD1,NA,TGTGCCTCCCAAGGACAGGGGAGGGTTTCCTATGGCTACACCTTC,CASQGQGRVSYGYTF
TRBJ2-2,TRBV5-1,TRBD1,NA,TGCGCCAGCAGCCCCGGGACAGAGGCGGGGGAGCTGTTTTTT,CASSPGTEAGELFF
TRBJ1-5,TRBV10-3,TRBD1,NA,TGTGCCATCAGCTCTGACAGGGGGCACAATCAGCCCCAGCATTTT,CAISSDRGHNQPQHF
TRBJ2-7,TRBV25-1,TRBD2,few,TGTGCCAGCAGTGAAATAAGCGGGGTATACGAGCAGTACTTC,CASSEISGVYEQYF
TRBJ2-5,TRBV20-1,NA,once,TGCAGTGCTAGTAGAGGGTTTGGTCAACAAGAGACCCAGTACTTC,CSASRGFGQQETQYF
TRBJ2-3,TRBV7-3,TRBD2,once,TGTGCCAGCAGCCGTAGCGGGGGGTGGACAGATACGCAGTATTTT,CASSRSGGWTDTQYF
TRBJ2-7,TRBV27,TRBD1,once,TGTGCCAGCAGCCGCCACCGGGACAGGGGATCCTCCTACGAGCAGTACTTC,CASSRHRDRGSSYEQYF
TRBJ2-2,TRBV11-2,TRBD1,NA,TGTGCCAGCAGCTATGGGACAGAACTGAACACCGGGGAGCTGTTTTTT,CASSYGTELNTGELFF
TRBJ1-1,TRBV5-4,NA,NA,TGTGCCAGCAGCCCCCAGGTGTTTAACACTGAAGCTTTCTTT,CASSPQVFNTEAFF
TRBJ1-1,TRBV20-1,NA,NA,TGCAGTGCTAGATACGACAGGGAAGCTTTCTTT,CSARYDREAFF